Sequencing of this T cell receptor beta chain was carried out in a study of cytomegalovirus exposure and HLA in healthy donors (dated by TCRdb to about 2017). With respect to the entire study: In an earlier analysis of roughly 500 of the donors, under 300 Gb of sequence data and just under 120 million unique TCR beta sequences from roughly 190 million T cells were reported. An early release that covered about 600 HLA-typed donors contained 250 to 350 gigabases of sequencing data and tens of millions of unique TCR sequences. The genetic ancestry cluster associated with self-reported Caucasian donors included about 81% of the approximately 400 genotyped donors. The study aimed to test whether cataloging public T cell receptors could reveal signatures of past pathogen exposure. The T cell repertoires of around 730 subjects were profiled by immunosequencing and related to cytomegalovirus serostatus. A separate validation cohort of approximately 120 different subjects was used in addition to the 666-subject first cohort. The study combined high-throughput TCR immunosequencing, statistical association of individual TCRs with disease status, and machine learning to predict cytomegalovirus infection status. In a later analysis, previously published TCR beta repertoires from 666 donors were re-analyzed and high-resolution HLA genotyping was added so that TCR occurrence patterns could be studied. The later analysis used no new phenotypic data to find candidate immune exposures, relying instead on TCR beta sequences and their occurrence across donors. An earlier analysis of around 640 of the donors used high-throughput TCR beta sequencing to judge whether each TCR beta V gene segment behaved as functional or pseudogenic. Donor age, sex, ethnicity and CMV serostatus were collected together with the repertoire data. Genome-wide SNP genotypes for about 65% of the roughly 670 donors were used in a later genetic analysis, which treated that subset as a discovery cohort. All discovery cohort repertoires had been generated on a single sequencing platform. HLA typing included class I and class II loci at four-digit resolution. Typing coverage varied by locus: roughly 620-640 donors for A, B, C, DRB1 and DQB1; roughly 510 for DQA1; some 610 for DPA1; approximately 470 for DPB1. Four to six DR-DQ haplotypes were handled as single units for association and clustering because linkage in the cohort was strong. Among about 400 genotyped donors of the cohort, an average of around 220,000 unique TCR beta nucleotide sequences was sequenced per donor, of which 15% to 20% were non-productive.

The research as a whole found: Roughly uniform sequencing depth across donors was assumed in presence/absence analyses, although this assumption may not hold. Strong co-occurrence of HLA alleles, especially DR and DQ, made assigning TCR associations to individual alleles difficult. A further reported finding was that TCR beta sequences accurately predicted the HLA-A and HLA-B alleles for most subjects in the first cohort. The 87-base-pair reads could not distinguish some IMGT-functional V segments, including TRBV6-2 and TRBV6-3, so those segments were excluded. The cohort was sequenced for TCR beta chains only, and without alpha or paired-chain data the features that could be detected were limited. In the study, 150 to 200 TCR beta chains were listed as associated with cytomegalovirus. Correlated functional status among segregating V segments might reflect linkage disequilibrium, but an unknown experimental factor could not be ruled out. A later analysis found that most CMV-associated TCR beta chains appeared HLA-restricted, with HLA associations seemingly driven largely by CMV exposure. In a later genetic analysis, fewer N-insertions in productive TCRs were reported among donors in an Asian-associated ancestry cluster than the approximately 710-donor mean. Because some donors lacked HLA typing at each locus, the association tests relied only on the typed subset. A group of highly shared sequence variants was considered likely to be a technical artifact of the sequencing pipeline. The authors suggested that the approach could potentially be extended to other disease states and immunological phenotypes. Cytomegalovirus status was reported to be diagnosed by the classifier with high specificity and sensitivity in both the original and validation cohorts. Several of the top co-occurrence clusters appeared to be linked to parvovirus B19, influenza, CMV and Epstein-Barr virus, according to a later analysis. At a false discovery rate of 0.05, a later analysis linked under 20,000 TCR beta sequences to specific HLA alleles. In an earlier analysis of around 600 of the donors, most TCR beta V segments were observed in productive rearrangements about 87% or about 30% of the time, broadly matching IMGT annotations. CMV serostatus was the only immune exposure information available for the cohort. Compared with equally common non-associated chains, HLA-associated TCR beta chains in a later analysis were more clonally expanded and had lower generation probabilities. A few of the identified cytomegalovirus-associated TCR beta chains were confirmed in vitro to be specific for cytomegalovirus antigens. An association between a missense DCLRE1C variant and V-gene and J-gene trimming of TCR beta chains was found in a later genetic analysis and replicated in an independent cohort. Most TCR sequences were observed very rarely across donors, whereas some public TCRs were present in many individuals. A later analysis found that TCR association rates varied across HLA loci, with DRB1 alleles showing the most associated TCRs and HLA-C alleles the fewest. Around 16 rarely observed V segments, including chromosome 9 orphons, were excluded from the earlier analysis of approximately 600 of the donors because counts were too low.

The trim is 4 bases for V and 3 bases for J, with a gap of 6 bases between the germline ends. The CDR3, from cysteine to phenylalanine, totals 12 residues. CDR3 DNA only is kept here, 36 bases in frame from base 1. For CDR1 and CDR2, the germline V gene (reference sequence) lists LNHDA and SQIVND. The cohort comprised under 700 healthy bone marrow donors. At the time of sampling, every cohort member was nominally healthy, though immune exposures that went unrecorded were likely present. The donor was CMV seronegative and was included in the group of several hundred seronegative cohort members. Every donor gave a peripheral blood sample, and the peripheral blood mononuclear cells from that sample were used for TCR beta sequencing. The Qiagen DNeasy Blood Extraction Kit was used to extract genomic DNA from the blood cell samples. A remark on this clone: Its target antigen remains unknown.

Receptors were amplified or captured by the immunoSEQ multiplex PCR assay. A mixture of 60 forward primers for TCR Vbeta segments and 13 reverse primers for TCR Jbeta segments was used in the multiplex PCR. The CDR3 region of rearranged TCR beta genes was amplified from genomic DNA with a multiplex PCR assay. The Illumina HiSeq System was used to sequence the amplified TCR beta libraries as 87-base-pair reads. The authors' analysis ran thus. A later analysis counted approximately 74 million unique TCR beta chains across the 650 to 700 repertoires, and approximately 11 million of these chains were shared by at least two donors. Raw reads were error-corrected and collapsed into unique sequences with a nearest-neighbor algorithm that merged closely related sequences to remove PCR and sequencing errors. Alignment of CDR3 sequences to IMGT reference sequences was used to assign V, D and J gene segments. For a sequence to be retained, a match of at least six nucleotides was required to both a V gene segment and a J gene segment. A rearrangement counted as productive if the CDR3 had no stop codons and remained in frame with V and J, and every other rearrangement counted as non-productive. Following IMGT convention, CDR3 was defined as the stretch from the second conserved V-encoded cysteine to the conserved J-encoded phenylalanine. The earlier analysis of a few hundred of the donors excluded any sequence lacking an unambiguous match to a single V gene segment. In an earlier analysis of several hundred of the donors, a V segment was called functional when productive rearrangements were above 56.7%, and segregating when the standard deviation between donors exceeded 5%. To diagnose cytomegalovirus status from the catalog of TCR beta chain sequences, a statistical classification framework was built. In a later analysis, V and J genes were assigned by comparing TCR nucleotide sequences against IMGT/GENE-DB human TR gene sequences. The TCRdist pipeline was used in a later analysis to assign CDR3 sequences and most-parsimonious VDJ recombination scenarios. In a later analysis, each TCR beta chain was defined by its CDR3 amino acid sequence together with its V-gene family, and reads without a unique V-gene family were excluded. A later analysis removed 450 to 600 highly shared, low-generation-probability nucleotide sequences to deal with suspected cross-contamination and a sequencing artifact. For each public chain, a later analysis derived a clonal expansion index from normalized ranks of inferred template counts within each repertoire. Generation probabilities in a later analysis came from a VDJ recombination model fitted to out-of-frame rearrangements, and those results were checked against IGoR. Hypergeometric tests were used in a later analysis to score TCR-TCR, TCR-HLA and TCR-CMV co-occurrence, with a repertoire-size bias correction applied to the TCR pairs. To estimate false discovery rates, a later analysis permuted the HLA or CMV assignments 20 times. A later analysis grouped co-occurring TCRs with DBSCAN, adding TCRdist sequence similarity when clustering within HLA-allele-positive subsets. Repertoires with fewer than 30,000 or more than 120,000 public chains, plus five repertoires with anomalous nucleotide sharing, were excluded from co-occurrence clustering. The clones in this table, taken by TCRdb from immuneACCESS, are in-frame only. Not every clone is retained; where verified, under half of the shortfall comes from an unresolved V gene, and the cause of the rest is unknown. That table is the source of V, J and clone size, and D and trimming were worked out from the DNA. The sample table holds 150,000 to 200,000 clones. The leading ten clones occupy about 6% of the sample.

Sample: PBMCs. The sequence is built from TRBV19 and TRBJ1-2, and the D gene may be TRBD1, 6 bases matching. The sequence was collected from a man aged 30 to 45 in good health and CMV-seronegative. The CDR3 amino acid sequence is: CASSTGDYGYTF. The nucleotide sequence is TGTGCCAGTAGTACAGGGGACTATGGCTACACCTTC.